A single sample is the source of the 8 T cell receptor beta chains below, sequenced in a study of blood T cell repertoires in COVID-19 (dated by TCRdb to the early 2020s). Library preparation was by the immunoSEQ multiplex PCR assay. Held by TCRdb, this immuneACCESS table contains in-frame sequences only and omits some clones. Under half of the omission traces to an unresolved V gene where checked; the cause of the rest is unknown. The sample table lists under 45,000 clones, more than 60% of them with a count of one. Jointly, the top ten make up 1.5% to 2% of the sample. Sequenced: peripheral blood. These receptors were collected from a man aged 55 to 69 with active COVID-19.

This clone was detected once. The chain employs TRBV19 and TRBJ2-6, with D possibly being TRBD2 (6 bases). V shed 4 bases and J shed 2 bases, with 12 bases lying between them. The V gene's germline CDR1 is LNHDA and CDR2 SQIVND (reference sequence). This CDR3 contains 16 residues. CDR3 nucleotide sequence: TGTGCCAGTAGTAACCCCGGGGAGGCTGGGGCCAACGTCCTGACTTTC. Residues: CASSNPGEAGANVLTF.

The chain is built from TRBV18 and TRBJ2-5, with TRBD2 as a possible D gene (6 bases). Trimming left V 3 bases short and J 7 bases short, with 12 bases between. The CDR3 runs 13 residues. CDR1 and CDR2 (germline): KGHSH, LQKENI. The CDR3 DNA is TGTGCCAGCTCACCTAACCAGGAGGGGACCCAGTACTTC. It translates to CASSPNQEGTQYF.

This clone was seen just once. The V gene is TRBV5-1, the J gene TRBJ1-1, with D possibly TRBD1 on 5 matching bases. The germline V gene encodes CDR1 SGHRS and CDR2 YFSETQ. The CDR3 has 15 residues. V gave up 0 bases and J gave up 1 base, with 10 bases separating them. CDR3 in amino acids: CASSLALGGNTEAFF. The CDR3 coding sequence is TGCGCCAGCAGCTTGGCCTTGGGGGGGAACACTGAAGCTTTCTTT.

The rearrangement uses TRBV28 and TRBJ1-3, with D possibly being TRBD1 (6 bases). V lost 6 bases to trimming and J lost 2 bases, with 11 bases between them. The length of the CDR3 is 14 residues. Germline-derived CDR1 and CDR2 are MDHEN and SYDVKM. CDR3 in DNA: TGTGCCAGCAGGCAGGGGCAGGCTGGAAACACCATATATTTT. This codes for CASRQGQAGNTIYF. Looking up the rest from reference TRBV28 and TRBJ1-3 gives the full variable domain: DVKVTQSSRYLVKRTGEKVFLECVQDMDHENMFWYRQDPGLGLRLIYFSYDVKMKEKGDIPEGYSVSREKKERFSLILESASTNQTSMYLCASRQGQAGNTIYFGEGSWLTVV.

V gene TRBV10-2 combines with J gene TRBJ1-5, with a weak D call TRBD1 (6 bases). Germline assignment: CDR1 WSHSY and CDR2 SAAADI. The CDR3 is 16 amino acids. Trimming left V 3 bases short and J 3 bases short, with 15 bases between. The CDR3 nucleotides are TGCGCCAGCAGTGACGGGGGGCTGGCTAACAATCAGCCCCAGCATTTT. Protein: CASSDGGLANNQPQHF.

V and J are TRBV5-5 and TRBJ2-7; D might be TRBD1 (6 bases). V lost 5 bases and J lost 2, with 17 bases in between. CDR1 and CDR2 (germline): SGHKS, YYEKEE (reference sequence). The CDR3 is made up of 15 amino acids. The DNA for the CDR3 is TGTGCCAGCAGAGACCAGGGGACCCCCCCCTACGAGCAGTACTTC. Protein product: CASRDQGTPPYEQYF.

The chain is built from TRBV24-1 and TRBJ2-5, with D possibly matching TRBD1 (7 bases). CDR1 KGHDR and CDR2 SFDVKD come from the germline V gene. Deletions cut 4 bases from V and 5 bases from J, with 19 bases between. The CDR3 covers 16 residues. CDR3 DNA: TGTGCCACCAGTGACCCCGGCCAGGGGGGAGATGAGACCCAGTACTTC. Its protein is CATSDPGQGGDETQYF.

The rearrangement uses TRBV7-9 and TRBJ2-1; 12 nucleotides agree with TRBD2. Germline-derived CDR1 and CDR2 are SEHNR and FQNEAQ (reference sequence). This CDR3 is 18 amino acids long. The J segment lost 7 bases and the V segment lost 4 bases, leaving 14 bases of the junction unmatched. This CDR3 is CASSSKTRLAGASNEQFF. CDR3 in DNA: TGTGCCAGCAGCTCCAAAACACGACTAGCGGGAGCCTCTAATGAGCAGTTCTTC.